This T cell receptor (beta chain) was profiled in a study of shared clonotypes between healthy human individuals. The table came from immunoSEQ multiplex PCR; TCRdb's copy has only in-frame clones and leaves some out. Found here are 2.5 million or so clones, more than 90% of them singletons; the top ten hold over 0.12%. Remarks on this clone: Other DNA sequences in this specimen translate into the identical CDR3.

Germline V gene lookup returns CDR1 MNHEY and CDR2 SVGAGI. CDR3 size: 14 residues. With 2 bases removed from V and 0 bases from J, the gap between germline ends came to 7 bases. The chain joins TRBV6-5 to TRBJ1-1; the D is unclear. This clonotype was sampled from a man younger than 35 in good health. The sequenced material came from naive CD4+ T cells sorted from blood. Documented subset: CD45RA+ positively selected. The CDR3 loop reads CASSYVGLNTEAFF. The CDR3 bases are TGTGCCAGCAGTTACGTCGGACTGAACACTGAAGCTTTCTTT.